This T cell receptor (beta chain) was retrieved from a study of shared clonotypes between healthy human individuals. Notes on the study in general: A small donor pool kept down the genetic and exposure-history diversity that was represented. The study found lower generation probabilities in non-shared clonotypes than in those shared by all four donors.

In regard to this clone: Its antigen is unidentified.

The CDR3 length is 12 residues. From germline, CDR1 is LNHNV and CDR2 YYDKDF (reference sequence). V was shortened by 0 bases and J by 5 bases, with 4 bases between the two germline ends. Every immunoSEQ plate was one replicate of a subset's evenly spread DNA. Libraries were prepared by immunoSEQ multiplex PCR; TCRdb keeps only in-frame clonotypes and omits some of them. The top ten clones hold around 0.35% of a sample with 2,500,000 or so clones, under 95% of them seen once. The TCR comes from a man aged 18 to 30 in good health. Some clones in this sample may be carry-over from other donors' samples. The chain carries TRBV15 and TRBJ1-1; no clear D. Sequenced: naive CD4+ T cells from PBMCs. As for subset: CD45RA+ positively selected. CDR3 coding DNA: TGTGCCACCAGCAGAGATACGACTGAAGCTTTCTTT. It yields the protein CATSRDTTEAFF. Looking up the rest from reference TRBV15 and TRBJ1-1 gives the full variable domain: DAMVIQNPRYQVTQFGKPVTLSCSQTLNHNVMYWYQQKSSQAPKLLFHYYDKDFNNEADTPDNFQSRRPNTSFCFLDIRSPGLGDTAMYLCATSRDTTEAFFGQGTRLTVV.